This entry lists 19 T cell receptor beta chains sequenced from one sample in a study of T cells in localized non-small cell lung cancer. The method was immunoSEQ multiplex PCR; TCRdb's version includes in-frame clones alone and lacks a portion of them. The sample lists around 100,000 clones; roughly 87% were seen once. The specimen was peripheral blood, collected before any cancer treatment. Receptors originate from a man aged 40 to 70 with stage I squamous cell lung carcinoma.

This chain links TRBV5-1 with TRBJ1-2; tentatively, D is TRBD1 (5 bases). CDR3 length equals 14 residues. V was shortened by 0 bases and J by 1 base, with 7 bases between the two germline ends. Germline V lookup: CDR1 SGHRS, CDR2 YFSETQ. CDR3 protein: CASSLEGDNYGYTF. CDR3 in DNA: TGCGCCAGCAGCTTGGAAGGGGATAACTATGGCTACACCTTC.

The chain couples TRBV6-5 to TRBJ1-1; 7 positions agree with TRBD1. This CDR3 spans 11 amino acids. Germline lookup yields CDR1 MNHEY and CDR2 SVGAGI. V lost 11 bases and J lost 7; bases outside the gene matches: 7. CDR3 sequence (DNA): TGTGCCTCCCAGGGGGACTTTGAAGCTTTCTTT. It specifies CASQGDFEAFF.

The J gene is TRBJ2-1, the V gene TRBV5-1; D ambiguous. Germline CDR1 is SGHRS and CDR2 is YFSETQ. Trimming stripped 2 bases from V and 4 bases from J, with 10 bases between. The CDR3 is 14 residues long. This CDR3 reads CASSFDPGYNEQFF. CDR3 bases: TGCGCCAGCAGCTTTGACCCAGGTTACAATGAGCAGTTCTTC. The full variable domain, with the rest looked up from reference TRBV5-1 and TRBJ2-1, is KAGVTQTPRYLIKTRGQQVTLSCSPISGHRSVSWYQQTPGQGLQFLFEYFSETQRNKGNFPGRFSGRQFSNSRSEMNVSTLELGDSALYLCASSFDPGYNEQFFGPGTRLTVL.

V gene TRBV10-2 combines with J gene TRBJ2-3; D assignment may be TRBD1 or TRBD2 (5 bases each). The CDR3 is 15 residues long. The V end lost 3 bases, the J end lost 3 bases, and 13 bases lay between the germline ends. Per germline, CDR1 WSHSY and CDR2 SAAADI. The CDR3, as DNA: TGCGCCAGCAGTGAAAGAGGGGCCGAAACAGATACGCAGTATTTT. It specifies CASSERGAETDTQYF.

J is TRBJ1-1 and V is TRBV6-5; weak D call: TRBD1 (5 bases). The length of the CDR3 is 15 residues. Germline V gene sequence: CDR1 MNHEY, CDR2 SVGAGI. Between the trimmed V and J ends, which lost 5 bases and 1 base, there was a span of 14 bases. The CDR3 region is CASSLSPGTNTEAFF. CDR3 sequence (DNA): TGTGCCAGCAGTCTCTCCCCCGGGACGAACACTGAAGCTTTCTTT.

This clone was seen only a few times. This chain connects TRBV4-1 to TRBJ1-2, with D hard to call. Germline lookup yields CDR1 MGHRA and CDR2 YSYEKL. The CDR3 is made up of 16 amino acids. With 1 base removed from V and 4 bases from J, the gap between germline ends came to 16 bases. The CDR3 coding sequence is TGCGCCAGCAGCCAAGCTGAACAGAGGAGAGTCTATGGCTACACCTTC. Protein sequence: CASSQAEQRRVYGYTF.

The chain is built from TRBV19 and TRBJ2-2; 7 nucleotides agree with TRBD1. After removal of 5 bases from V and 4 bases from J, the junction contained 7 bases not matched to a gene. The germline V gene has CDR1 LNHDA and CDR2 SQIVND (reference sequence). The CDR3 covers 15 residues. CDR3 nucleotide sequence: TGTGCCAGTAGTTCGGACAGGCTCACCACCGGGGAGCTGTTTTTT. Its translation is CASSSDRLTTGELFF.

The CDR3 DNA sequence: TGTGCCAGCAGCCGGGGACGGAGGGATTTTTCTGGAAACACCATATATTTT. As protein: CASSRGRRDFSGNTIYF. V is TRBV5-6 and J is TRBJ1-3; tentative D call: TRBD1 (5 bases). Germline assignment: CDR1 SGHDT and CDR2 YYEEEE. The CDR3 runs 17 residues. V lost 4 bases to trimming and J lost 1 base, with 18 bases between them.

This clone was observed a few times. This chain links TRBV28 with TRBJ1-5, with a possible D match to TRBD1 (5 bases). The CDR3 is 15 amino acids. V lost 1 base and J 4 bases, leaving 11 bases between the germline ends. Germline CDR1 is MDHEN and CDR2 is SYDVKM. The CDR3 sequence: CASSLFRGGNQPQHF. For the CDR3, the DNA is TGTGCCAGCAGTTTATTTAGGGGAGGAAATCAGCCCCAGCATTTT.

This clone came up once. This chain links TRBV19 with TRBJ2-5; the D is unclear. The CDR3 covers 14 residues. Deletions cut 3 bases from V and 1 base from J, with 9 bases between. CDR1 is LNHDA, CDR2 SQIVND, per germline (reference sequence). The chain's CDR3 is CASSIGRIQETQYF. The CDR3, as DNA: TGTGCCAGTAGTATTGGACGGATCCAAGAGACCCAGTACTTC.

The chain recombines TRBV9 with TRBJ1-1; 8 bases line up with TRBD1. Losses at the gene ends were 2 bases for V and 4 bases for J; bases not matched to a gene: 13. Germline V gives CDR1 SGDLS, CDR2 YYNGEE. The CDR3 length is 17 residues. The CDR3: CASSVARGPPLSTEAFF. CDR3 in DNA: TGTGCCAGCAGCGTCGCCAGGGGGCCCCCTCTGAGCACTGAAGCTTTCTTT.

This chain links TRBV28 with TRBJ2-6; D is unclear. Trimming cost V 3 bases and J 0 bases, with 9 bases left between them. The length of the CDR3 is 16 residues. CDR1 is MDHEN and CDR2 is SYDVKM in the germline V gene. For the CDR3, the DNA is TGTGCCAGCAGTTTTGGTCGTTTCTCTGGGGCCAACGTCCTGACTTTC. Encoded protein: CASSFGRFSGANVLTF.

V is TRBV5-1 and J is TRBJ1-2, with 7 nucleotides matching TRBD1. The CDR3 sequence is 14 residues long. V was clipped by 4 bases and J by 4 bases; unmatched bases: 7. CDR1 is SGHRS and CDR2 is YFSETQ in the germline V gene. The CDR3 sequence is CASSKGQAGYGYTF. In DNA form, the CDR3 reads TGCGCCAGCAGCAAAGGACAGGCGGGCTATGGCTACACCTTC.

The chain couples TRBV5-1 to TRBJ1-3; D might be TRBD1 (5 bases). Trimming pared 5 bases from V and 4 bases from J, leaving 10 bases between. CDR1 and CDR2 (germline): SGHRS, YFSETQ. This CDR3 contains 13 residues. The CDR3 nucleotides are TGCGCCAGCAGACAGGATGAAGGAAACACCATATATTTT. This codes for CASRQDEGNTIYF.

The chain carries TRBV28 and TRBJ2-3; 7 bases are shared with TRBD2. Trimming took 3 bases from V and 0 from J; bases not matched to a gene: 9. This CDR3 has 17 amino acids. Germline CDR1 MDHEN, CDR2 SYDVKM. CDR3 in DNA: TGTGCCAGCAGTTTGATCGGAGCGGGGACTAGCACAGATACGCAGTATTTT. Translation: CASSLIGAGTSTDTQYF.

This clone was seen once. CDR3 sequence reads: CASRCALTGYTEAFF. CDR3 DNA: TGTGCAAGTCGCTGCGCCTTGACAGGGTACACTGAAGCTTTCTTT. The chain joins TRBV12-2 to TRBJ1-1; TRBD1, the D gene given by the table, was not confirmed from the DNA. TRBV12-2 represents a pseudogene. This CDR3 comprises 15 residues.

This clone was recorded once. V gene TRBV7-6 combines with J gene TRBJ2-1, with 8 bases identical to TRBD2. Per the germline V gene, CDR1 is SGHVS and CDR2 is FNYEAQ. The junction had 5 bases not matched to a gene; V was cut back by 0 bases and J by 4 bases. This CDR3 comprises 16 residues. The CDR3 sequence: CASSLAPGGAYNEQFF. CDR3 sequence (DNA): TGTGCCAGCAGCTTAGCGCCGGGGGGGGCATACAATGAGCAGTTCTTC.

Concerning this clone: This same CDR3 is encoded by further DNA sequences in the sample. This chain connects TRBV5-1 to TRBJ1-2; no clear D. CDR3 length equals 13 residues. Germline V gives CDR1 SGHRS, CDR2 YFSETQ. The V end lost 0 bases, the J end lost 1 base, and 4 bases lay between the germline ends. The CDR3, as DNA: TGCGCCAGCAGCTTGGAGGGTAACTATGGCTACACCTTC. Amino acids: CASSLEGNYGYTF.

The chain combines TRBV18 with TRBJ2-3; 14 nucleotides align to TRBD2. This CDR3 contains 18 residues. V gave up 3 bases and J gave up 2 bases; unmatched junction bases: 7. Germline CDR1 reads KGHSH; CDR2 reads LQKENI. The CDR3 DNA follows: TGTGCCAGCTCACCTTTCGGACTAGCGGGGGGACTCACAGATACGCAGTATTTT. The encoded protein is CASSPFGLAGGLTDTQYF. Variable domain in full (rest from reference TRBV18 and TRBJ2-3): NAGVMQNPRHLVRRRGQEARLRCSPMKGHSHVYWYRQLPEEGLKFMVYLQKENIIDESGMPKERFSAEFPKEGPSILRIQQVVRGDSAAYFCASSPFGLAGGLTDTQYFGPGTRLTVL.